The 32 T cell receptor beta chains given below trace back to one sample, sequenced in a study of blood T cell repertoires in COVID-19. Measured with immunoSEQ multiplex PCR; TCRdb has only the in-frame clones, and not every one. The sample has approximately 230,000 clones, 85% to 90% seen once. The sample consisted of PBMCs or T cells enriched from blood (not recorded which). The source of these receptors is a man aged 40-49 years who had recovered from COVID-19.

This clone came up once. The gene calls are TRBV6-1 and TRBJ2-2; D may be TRBD1 (6 bases). There are 15 residues in the CDR3. Trimming took 7 bases from V and 2 from J, leaving 14 bases between them. Germline V lookup: CDR1 MNHNS, CDR2 SASEGT. DNA of the CDR3: TGTGCCAGCAAAGGGACACTGTCTAACACCGGGGAGCTGTTTTTT. Its protein product is CASKGTLSNTGELFF.

V is TRBV11-2 and J is TRBJ2-3; tentative D call: TRBD1 (5 bases). The CDR3 has 14 residues. Germline loops: CDR1 SGHAT, CDR2 FQNNGV. V shed 6 bases and J shed 2 bases, with 12 bases lying between them. CDR3 DNA: TGTGCCAGCAGAGGGGAACTAACCACAGATACGCAGTATTTT. As protein: CASRGELTTDTQYF.

The chain is built from TRBV18 and TRBJ2-7; 7 nucleotides line up with TRBD1. The J segment lost 2 bases and the V segment lost 1 base, leaving 5 bases of the junction unmatched. This CDR3 region has 15 residues. Germline assignment: CDR1 KGHSH and CDR2 LQKENI. DNA for the CDR3: TGTGCCAGCTCACCACGACAGGGTTCAACCTACGAGCAGTACTTC. Its translation: CASSPRQGSTYEQYF.

The V and J genes are TRBV6-5 and TRBJ1-2; 7 bases fit TRBD1. Germline V CDR1 and CDR2: MNHEY, SVGAGI. After removal of 6 bases from V and 7 bases from J, the junction contained 8 bases not matched to a gene. CDR3 length: 13 amino acids. The CDR3 loop is CASRGTGVPGYTF. DNA of the CDR3: TGTGCCAGCAGGGGTACAGGGGTTCCTGGCTACACCTTC.

DNA of the CDR3: TGTGCCAGTAGTCGGGGAGGAGGGGGGGGTCGTGAGCAGTTCTTC. It yields the protein CASSRGGGGGREQFF. The rearrangement uses TRBV19 and TRBJ2-1; D is possibly TRBD2 (7 bases). With 5 bases removed from V and 9 bases from J, the gap between germline ends came to 20 bases. The CDR3 is 15 residues long. The germline CDR1 and CDR2 sequences are LNHDA and SQIVND (reference sequence).

The chain joins TRBV5-6 to TRBJ1-3; D unclear. The CDR3 is 15 residues long. In germline, CDR1 is SGHDT, CDR2 YYEEEE. Between the trimmed V and J ends, which lost 4 bases and 0 bases, there was a span of 11 bases. CDR3 residues: CASSTTWSSGNTIYF. As DNA, the CDR3 is TGTGCCAGCAGCACCACCTGGAGCTCTGGAAACACCATATATTTT.

This chain uses TRBV19 with TRBJ1-6; TRBD1 aligns across 7 bases. Trimming cost V 5 bases and J 9 bases; bases outside gene matches: 4. Germline V CDR1 and CDR2: LNHDA, SQIVND (reference sequence). The CDR3 length is 13 residues. CDR3 in amino acids: CASSVQGSSPLHF. The CDR3 DNA reads TGTGCCAGTAGTGTACAGGGGAGTTCACCCCTCCACTTT.

V usage is TRBV6-6 and J usage is TRBJ1-2; D unresolved. The germline gives CDR1 MNHNY, CDR2 SVGAGI (reference sequence). V gave up 7 bases and J gave up 8 bases, with 17 bases separating them. The CDR3 spans 13 residues. The CDR3 region has the DNA TGTGCCAGCAAAGCGGAGGACGGTGAAGGCTACACCTTC. Translated: CASKAEDGEGYTF.

The V gene is TRBV3-1 (or the pseudogene TRBV3-2), the J gene TRBJ2-2, with 8 bases aligning to TRBD1. This CDR3 comprises 18 residues. Germline trimming cut 4 bases from V and 0 bases from J; bases unmatched to any gene: 10. The germline V gene has CDR1 LGHDT and CDR2 YNNKEL (reference sequence). The CDR3 nucleotides are TGTGCCAGCAGCCGCAGAATCCTACAGGGGGCGAACACCGGGGAGCTGTTTTTT. Protein: CASSRRILQGANTGELFF.

The V gene is TRBV11-2, the J gene TRBJ2-7; 11 positions agree with TRBD2. Losses at the gene ends were 5 bases for V and 2 bases for J; bases not matched to a gene: 5. The CDR3 runs to 15 residues. Germline CDR1 and CDR2: SGHAT and FQNNGV. The CDR3 DNA is TGTGCCAGCAGCACTCTAGCGGGAGGACCCTACGAGCAGTACTTC. It is translated as CASSTLAGGPYEQYF.

The gene calls are TRBV2 and TRBJ2-1, with D tentatively TRBD2 (5 bases). V lost 7 bases to trimming and J lost 10 bases, with 11 bases between them. Germline V gene lookup returns CDR1 SNHLY and CDR2 FYNNEI. This CDR3 is 11 amino acids long. The CDR3 region is CASNWAGEQFF. Here the CDR3 DNA reads TGTGCCAGCAATTGGGCGGGCGAGCAGTTCTTC.

CDR3 protein: CASNSGSITGELFF. In nucleotides, the CDR3 is TGTGCCAGCAATTCAGGTTCGATCACCGGGGAGCTGTTTTTT. The rearrangement links TRBV28 to TRBJ2-2; D gene ambiguous. CDR1 MDHEN and CDR2 SYDVKM come from the germline V gene. CDR3 size: 14 residues. V was pared by 7 bases and J by 4 bases, with 13 bases between.

This clone was seen once. CDR3 amino acids: CASSQTSGGPYEQYF. DNA of the CDR3: TGTGCCAGCAGCCAAACTAGCGGGGGTCCCTACGAGCAGTACTTC. The chain recombines TRBV3-1 (or the pseudogene TRBV3-2) with TRBJ2-7; 11 nucleotides line up with TRBD2. V trimming: 2 bases; J trimming: 2 bases; junction bases outside the gene matches: 2. Germline V lookup: CDR1 LGHDT, CDR2 YNNKEL (reference sequence). The CDR3 has 15 residues.

This clone was observed once. The rearrangement joins TRBV7-2 to TRBJ2-1; TRBD2 matches at 8 bases. The V and J ends lost 1 base and 10 bases, in that order; junction bases with no gene match: 6. There are 14 residues in the CDR3. The germline gives CDR1 SGHTA, CDR2 FQGNSA. DNA for the CDR3: TGTGCCAGCAGCTTAGATGGGACTAGATACGAGCAGTTCTTC. It translates to CASSLDGTRYEQFF.

V and J are TRBV7-2 and TRBJ1-2, with a weak D call TRBD1 (5 bases). This CDR3 comprises 15 residues. Germline values: CDR1 SGHTA, CDR2 FQGNSA. V was cut by 1 base and J by 14 bases, with 23 bases left in between. The CDR3, as DNA: TGTGCCAGCAGCTTAGTGGGCAGGGCCGCGTCCGGGAGTACCTTC. Translated: CASSLVGRAASGSTF.

The genes are TRBV7-2 and TRBJ1-5, with a tentative D call TRBD1 (5 bases). V was cut by 4 bases and J by 0 bases, with 19 bases left in between. The germline CDR1 and CDR2 sequences are SGHTA and FQGNSA. The CDR3 contains 18 residues. The CDR3 DNA sequence: TGTGCCAGCAGCTCTAGGGGCGGCCAAGGCTATAGCAATCAGCCCCAGCATTTT. Residues: CASSSRGGQGYSNQPQHF.

The J gene is TRBJ1-5, the V gene TRBV27, with D tentatively TRBD1 (6 bases). Trimming cost V 0 bases and J 7 bases, with 13 bases left between them. Germline assignment: CDR1 MNHEY and CDR2 SMNVEV (reference sequence). CDR3 size: 15 residues. The CDR3 reads CASSLSGGSGQPQHF. The CDR3 DNA is TGTGCCAGCAGTTTATCAGGGGGATCGGGGCAGCCCCAGCATTTT.

This chain joins TRBV2 and TRBJ2-5; D is perhaps TRBD1 (6 bases). There are 15 residues in the CDR3. The germline V gene has CDR1 SNHLY and CDR2 FYNNEI. Deletions cut 0 bases from V and 4 bases from J, with 12 bases between. CDR3 in amino acids: CASSEAGAVGETQYF. CDR3 nucleotide sequence: TGTGCCAGCAGTGAAGCGGGGGCCGTCGGAGAGACCCAGTACTTC.

The chain recombines TRBV14 with TRBJ1-1; D is possibly TRBD1 (6 bases). The V end lost 4 bases, the J end lost 6 bases, and 12 bases lay between the germline ends. The CDR3 spans 13 residues. CDR1 is SGHDN and CDR2 is FVKESK in the germline V gene. For the CDR3, the DNA is TGTGCCAGCAGCCGGTTTGGGGGCGCTGAAGCTTTCTTT. Translated, it gives CASSRFGGAEAFF.

The chain joins TRBV30 to TRBJ1-5; tentative D call: TRBD1 (5 bases). Germline-derived CDR1 and CDR2 are GTSNPN and SVGIG (reference sequence). The V and J ends lost 0 bases and 6 bases respectively, with 12 bases between them. This CDR3 contains 14 residues. CDR3 in DNA: TGTGCCTGGAGTGTAATGCAGGGAGGTCAGCCCCAGCATTTT. Translating it yields CAWSVMQGGQPQHF.

This chain joins TRBV25-1 and TRBJ1-1, with D hard to call. With 4 bases removed from V and 5 bases from J, the gap between germline ends came to 14 bases. This CDR3 has 14 residues. Germline V gene lookup returns CDR1 MGHDK and CDR2 SYGVNS. The CDR3 spells CASSASTGGTEAFF. In DNA, the CDR3 is TGTGCCAGCAGTGCCTCAACCGGAGGGACTGAAGCTTTCTTT.

This chain joins TRBV30 and TRBJ1-6, with 11 bases lining up with TRBD1. Losses at the gene ends were 2 bases for V and 10 bases for J; bases not matched to a gene: 4. The V gene's germline CDR1 is GTSNPN and CDR2 SVGIG (reference sequence). The CDR3 extends over 14 amino acids. The CDR3 spells CAWSRTGGNSPLHF. DNA for the CDR3: TGTGCCTGGAGTAGGACAGGGGGCAACTCACCCCTCCACTTT.

The V call is TRBV10-3, the J call TRBJ1-5; D is uncertain. Germline assignment: CDR1 ENHRY and CDR2 SYGVKD. This CDR3 spans 14 amino acids. The V end was cut by 1 base, the J end by 9 bases, with 13 bases between. The CDR3 is CAISELDGVGPQHF. CDR3 sequence (DNA): TGTGCCATCAGTGAGTTGGACGGGGTGGGGCCCCAGCATTTT.

The chain recombines TRBV9 with TRBJ1-2; D is perhaps TRBD1 (5 bases). The length of the CDR3 is 16 residues. CDR1 is SGDLS and CDR2 is YYNGEE in the germline V gene. V was pared by 3 bases and J by 4 bases, with 19 bases between. For the CDR3, the DNA is TGTGCCAGCAGCGAGGGGCAACGGACCGCCGGCTATGGCTACACCTTC. It translates to CASSEGQRTAGYGYTF.

In the case of this clone: Other DNA sequences in this specimen translate into the identical CDR3. This chain connects TRBV7-9 to TRBJ1-2, with no clear D. Germline CDR1 and CDR2: SEHNR and FQNEAQ (reference sequence). The V and J ends lost 3 bases and 2 bases respectively, with 7 bases between them. The length of the CDR3 is 13 residues. The CDR3 protein is CASSLGANYGYTF. As DNA, the CDR3 is TGTGCCAGCAGCTTGGGAGCGAACTATGGCTACACCTTC. The variable domain in full, completed from reference TRBV7-9 and TRBJ1-2, reads DTGVSQNPRHKITKRGQNVTFRCDPISEHNRLYWYRQTLGQGPEFLTYFQNEAQLEKSRLLSDRFSAERPKGSFSTLEIQRTEQGDSAMYLCASSLGANYGYTFGSGTRLTVV.

The J gene is TRBJ2-3, the V gene TRBV7-2, with 8 nucleotides matching TRBD2. The CDR3 is 12 amino acids. The V gene end was trimmed by 4 bases and the J gene end by 11 bases; junction bases not matched to a gene: 5. Germline CDR1 is SGHTA and CDR2 is FQGNSA. The CDR3 sequence is CASSSGLGMQYF. The CDR3 DNA reads TGTGCCAGCAGCTCGGGACTAGGGATGCAGTATTTT.

This chain joins TRBV7-9 and TRBJ2-7; 8 bases map to TRBD1. Per germline, CDR1 SEHNR and CDR2 FQNEAQ (reference sequence). This CDR3 spans 17 amino acids. V trimming: 2 bases; J trimming: 1 base; junction bases outside the gene matches: 10. CDR3 nucleotides: TGTGCCAGCAGCTTAATATCCCTCCGGACAGGGTCCTACGAGCAGTACTTC. As protein: CASSLISLRTGSYEQYF.

This chain links TRBV5-4 with TRBJ2-1, with D possibly being TRBD2 (6 bases). Looked up from germline, CDR1 is SGHNT and CDR2 is YYREEE (reference sequence). Trimming removed 0 bases at V and 4 bases at J, with 11 bases between. This CDR3 has 15 residues. The CDR3 bases are TGTGCCAGCAGCTTGGCGGGCGGGACTTACAATGAGCAGTTCTTC. It specifies CASSLAGGTYNEQFF.

The chain has TRBV28 and TRBJ1-2; 12 bases agree with TRBD1. J was trimmed by 3 bases and V by 1 base; bases with no gene match: 6. The CDR3 contains 17 residues. Germline V lookup: CDR1 MDHEN, CDR2 SYDVKM. CDR3 amino acids: CASSLSRDRGLDYGYTF. The CDR3 bases are TGTGCCAGCAGTTTATCAAGGGACAGGGGGCTTGACTATGGCTACACCTTC.

J is TRBJ2-3 and V is TRBV6-6; 11 nucleotides align to TRBD1. The CDR3 runs to 16 residues. The ends lost 3 bases at V and 5 bases at J; junction bases unmatched: 7. Germline V lookup: CDR1 MNHNY, CDR2 SVGAGI (reference sequence). For the CDR3, the DNA is TGTGCCAGCAGTTATATTTGGGACAGGGGGGAAGATACGCAGTATTTT. Translating gives CASSYIWDRGEDTQYF.

The chain uses TRBV18 and TRBJ2-1; D gene unclear. In germline, CDR1 is KGHSH, CDR2 LQKENI. The CDR3 runs to 14 residues. With 0 bases removed from V and 8 bases from J, the gap between germline ends came to 11 bases. The CDR3 loop reads CASSPPSSSHEQFF. In DNA, the CDR3 is TGTGCCAGCTCACCACCGAGTAGTAGCCATGAGCAGTTCTTC.

The chain is built from TRBV19 and TRBJ2-5, with 7 bases lining up with TRBD2. The V segment lost 3 bases and the J segment 4 bases; nucleotides outside the gene matches: 2. This CDR3 is built from 13 residues. CDR1 LNHDA and CDR2 SQIVND come from the germline V gene (reference sequence). CDR3 residues: CASSIWGGETQYF. The CDR3 region has the DNA TGTGCCAGTAGTATTTGGGGGGGAGAGACCCAGTACTTC.